This record concerns one T cell receptor beta chain sequence. This sample was included in a study of PD-L1 blockade in urothelial cancer. This CDR3 has 16 residues. CDR1 SGHNT and CDR2 YYREEE come from the germline V gene (reference sequence). The ends lost 4 bases at V and 5 bases at J; junction bases unmatched: 6. Time point meaning: peripheral blood 6 weeks after treatment start. The patients' disease, urothelial carcinoma, was locally advanced or metastatic. TCRdb's copy holds only in-frame clones and misses some; the assay was immunoSEQ multiplex PCR. Of tens of thousands of clones listed, about 88% are singletons.

The chain uses TRBV5-4 and TRBJ2-5; 15 bases match TRBD2. The receptor's source is a man in his 60s with urothelial cancer. The source was PBMCs, collected around atezolizumab (anti-PD-L1) treatment. The CDR3 is CASSQGLAGGLETQYF. CDR3 in DNA: TGTGCCAGCAGCCAAGGACTAGCGGGAGGGTTGGAGACCCAGTACTTC.